A single sample is the source of the 12 T cell receptor beta chains below, sequenced in a study of identical twins. TCRdb reprocessed the 5' RACE reads via MiXCR and lists one record per CDR3 protein. In the table there are a few hundred thousand distinct CDR3 sequences, approximately 18% of which are singletons. Material for sequencing was naive T cells sorted from blood. The receptors were gathered from a man aged 45-65 years in good health.

This sequence joins TRBV12-3 or TRBV12-4 and TRBJ2-1; TRBD1 matches 7 bases. CDR3 length: 15 residues. With V trimmed by 7 bases and J by 0 bases, 6 bases remained unmatched. The CDR3 protein is CASNPTGLSYNEQFF. The CDR3 nucleotides read TGTGCCAGCAACCCGACAGGGCTCTCCTACAATGAGCAGTTCTTC.

This clonotype was detected only a few times. The chain carries TRBV10-3 and TRBJ2-3; 8 nucleotides agree with TRBD1. The length of the CDR3 is 16 residues. The ends lost 6 bases at V and 2 bases at J; junction bases unmatched: 10. From germline, CDR1 is ENHRY and CDR2 SYGVKD. CDR3 coding DNA: TGTGCCATCAGCCCCCTTGGACAGGGCTTCACAGATACGCAGTATTTT. Translated, it gives CAISPLGQGFTDTQYF.

The chain couples TRBV7-2 to TRBJ1-2; no clear D gene. Germline V gene sequence: CDR1 SGHTA, CDR2 FQGNSA. CDR3 length equals 12 residues. The V end was cut by 5 bases, the J end by 6 bases, with 10 bases between. The CDR3 DNA reads as TGTGCCAGCAGCCCCACAGATCATGGCTACACCTTC. Its translation is CASSPTDHGYTF.

The rearrangement links TRBV9 to TRBJ2-2, with TRBD2 matching 7 bases. Germline-derived CDR1 and CDR2 are SGDLS and YYNGEE. The CDR3 runs to 15 residues. J was trimmed by 1 base and V by 2 bases; bases with no gene match: 2. The DNA of the CDR3 is TGTGCCAGCAGCGTGGGGACTATGAACACCGGGGAGCTGTTTTTT. Translated, it gives CASSVGTMNTGELFF.

The chain has TRBV7-9 and TRBJ2-1; 8 bases fit TRBD2. The germline V gene encodes CDR1 SEHNR and CDR2 FQNEAQ (reference sequence). V lost 1 base to trimming and J lost 6 bases; unmatched junction nucleotides: 8. CDR3 length: 16 amino acids. This chain's CDR3 is CASSLGGAGEFNEQFF. The CDR3 DNA sequence: TGTGCCAGCAGCTTAGGTGGAGCGGGAGAGTTCAATGAGCAGTTCTTC.

This clonotype was found a few times. V is TRBV6-4 and J is TRBJ2-6, with a possible D match to TRBD2 (5 bases). This CDR3 spans 17 amino acids. CDR1 and CDR2 from the germline V gene are MRHNA and SNTAGT. Trimming took 3 bases from V and 0 from J, leaving 12 bases between them. In DNA, the CDR3 is TGTGCCAGCAGTGAAAGGGCCCGGGGCTCTGGGGCCAACGTCCTGACTTTC. Its protein product is CASSERARGSGANVLTF.

This clonotype was counted only a few times. V and J are TRBV4-2 and TRBJ2-7; D is ambiguous. The V gene's germline CDR1 is LGHNA and CDR2 YNFKEQ. Trimming left V 1 base short and J 2 bases short, with 12 bases between. This CDR3 is built from 15 residues. This chain's CDR3 is CASSQAASQPYEQYF. The CDR3, as DNA: TGTGCCAGCAGCCAAGCAGCCTCCCAGCCCTACGAGCAGTACTTC.

The chain employs TRBV5-6 and TRBJ2-5; perhaps TRBD2 as D (5 bases). The CDR3 covers 15 residues. In germline, CDR1 is SGHDT, CDR2 YYEEEE. V lost 1 base and J 3 bases, leaving 13 bases between the germline ends. The CDR3 loop is CASSLFLDLEETQYF. The CDR3 DNA reads TGTGCCAGCAGCTTGTTTTTGGACTTAGAAGAGACCCAGTACTTC.

The V and J genes are TRBV24-1 and TRBJ2-2, with 9 nucleotides matching TRBD1. Germline CDR1 and CDR2: KGHDR and SFDVKD. The CDR3 has 14 residues. The V gene end was trimmed by 6 bases and the J gene end by 4 bases; junction bases not matched to a gene: 2. CDR3 nucleotide sequence: TGTGCCACCAGTTGGACAGGGGTCACCGGGGAGCTGTTTTTT. Protein sequence: CATSWTGVTGELFF.

V and J are TRBV27 and TRBJ1-5, with D possibly being TRBD1 (6 bases). V was shortened by 8 bases and J by 9 bases, with 17 bases between the two germline ends. In germline, CDR1 is MNHEY, CDR2 SMNVEV (reference sequence). The length of the CDR3 is 13 residues. The CDR3 spells CASAWTAVGPQHF. As DNA, the CDR3 is TGTGCCAGCGCCTGGACAGCCGTCGGGCCCCAGCATTTT.

The chain carries TRBV24-1 and TRBJ2-1; tentatively, D is TRBD2 (5 bases). The V end was cut by 6 bases, the J end by 7 bases, with 9 bases between. CDR1 KGHDR and CDR2 SFDVKD come from the germline V gene. CDR3 length: 12 amino acids. The CDR3 DNA reads as TGTGCCACCAGTCGGTCGGGGAATGAGCAGTTCTTC. Translation gives CATSRSGNEQFF.

There are many counts of this clonotype. V is TRBV6-2 or TRBV6-3 and J is TRBJ2-1; TRBD2 is a possible D gene (6 bases). Per germline, CDR1 MNHEY and CDR2 SVGEGT. The CDR3 covers 19 residues. V was shortened by 5 bases and J by 3 bases, with 26 bases between the two germline ends. CDR3 coding DNA: TGTGCCAGCAGTACCCAACTGACTAGAGCCCCTGTCGGCTACAATGAGCAGTTCTTC. Its protein product is CASSTQLTRAPVGYNEQFF.